Below, one T cell receptor beta chain is given with its context. This entry is derived from a study of T cell changes during pregnancy in multiple sclerosis. The germline V gene has CDR1 SGDLS and CDR2 YYNGEE. The ends lost 4 bases at V and 5 bases at J; junction bases unmatched: 8. CDR3 length equals 14 residues. Profiling relied on immunoSEQ multiplex PCR, and the TCRdb table lists in-frame clones only, not all of them. This table has tens of thousands of clones, 90% appearing once. Source: CD4+ T cells from peripheral blood mononuclear cells, taken in the second trimester of pregnancy. The chain couples TRBV9 to TRBJ2-7; TRBD1 matches at 8 bases. This sequence originates from a female donor with multiple sclerosis, enrolled in a pregnancy study. The CDR3 region has the DNA TGTGCCAGCAGCCGCAGGGGGCGCTCGGACGAGCAGTACTTC. Its translation is CASSRRGRSDEQYF. Supplemented by reference TRBV9 and TRBJ2-7, the full variable domain reads DSGVTQTPKHLITATGQRVTLRCSPRSGDLSVYWYQQSLDQGLQFLIQYYNGEERAKGNILERFSAQQFPDLHSELNLSSLELGDSALYFCASSRRGRSDEQYFGPGTRLTVT.